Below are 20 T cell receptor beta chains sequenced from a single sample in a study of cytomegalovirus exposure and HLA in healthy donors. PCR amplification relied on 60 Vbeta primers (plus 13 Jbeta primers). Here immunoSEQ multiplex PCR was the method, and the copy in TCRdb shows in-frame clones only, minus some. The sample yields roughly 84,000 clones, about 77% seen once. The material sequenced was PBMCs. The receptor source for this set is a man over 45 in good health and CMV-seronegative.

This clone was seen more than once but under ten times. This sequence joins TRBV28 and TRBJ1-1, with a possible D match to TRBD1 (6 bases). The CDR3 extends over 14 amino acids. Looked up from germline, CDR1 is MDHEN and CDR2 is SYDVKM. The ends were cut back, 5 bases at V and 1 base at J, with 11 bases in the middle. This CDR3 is CASSATGRNTEAFF. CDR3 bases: TGTGCCAGCAGTGCGACAGGAAGGAACACTGAAGCTTTCTTT.

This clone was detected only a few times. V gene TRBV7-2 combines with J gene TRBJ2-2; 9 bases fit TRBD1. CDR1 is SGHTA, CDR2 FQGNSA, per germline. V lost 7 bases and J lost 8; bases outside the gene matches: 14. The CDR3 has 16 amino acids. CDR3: CASNAGTGTVRGELFF. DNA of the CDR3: TGTGCCAGCAACGCCGGGACAGGGACTGTTAGGGGGGAGCTGTTTTTT.

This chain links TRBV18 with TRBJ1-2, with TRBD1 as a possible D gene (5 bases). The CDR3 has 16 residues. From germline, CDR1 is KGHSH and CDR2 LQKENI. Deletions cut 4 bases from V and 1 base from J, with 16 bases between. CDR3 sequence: CASSRSAGPNNYGYTF. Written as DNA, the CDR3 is TGTGCCAGCTCACGTTCGGCAGGGCCCAATAACTATGGCTACACCTTC.

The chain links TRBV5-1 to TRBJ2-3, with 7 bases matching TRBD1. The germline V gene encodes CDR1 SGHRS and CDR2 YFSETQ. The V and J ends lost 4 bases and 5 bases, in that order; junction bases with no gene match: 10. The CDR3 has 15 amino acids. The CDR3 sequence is CASSPGTDWGDTQYF. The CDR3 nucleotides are TGCGCCAGCAGCCCCGGGACAGACTGGGGAGATACGCAGTATTTT.

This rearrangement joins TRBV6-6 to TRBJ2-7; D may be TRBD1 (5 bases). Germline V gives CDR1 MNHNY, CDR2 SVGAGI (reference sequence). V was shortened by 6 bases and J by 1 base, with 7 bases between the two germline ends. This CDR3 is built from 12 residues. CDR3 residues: CASRAGSYEQYF. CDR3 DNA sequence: TGTGCCAGCAGGGCAGGGTCCTACGAGCAGTACTTC.

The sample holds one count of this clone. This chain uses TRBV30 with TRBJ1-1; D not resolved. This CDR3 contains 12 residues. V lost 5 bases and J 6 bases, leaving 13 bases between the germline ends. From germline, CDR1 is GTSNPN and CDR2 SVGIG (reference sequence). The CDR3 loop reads CAWAGVLAEAFF. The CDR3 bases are TGTGCCTGGGCCGGGGTTTTGGCTGAAGCTTTCTTT.

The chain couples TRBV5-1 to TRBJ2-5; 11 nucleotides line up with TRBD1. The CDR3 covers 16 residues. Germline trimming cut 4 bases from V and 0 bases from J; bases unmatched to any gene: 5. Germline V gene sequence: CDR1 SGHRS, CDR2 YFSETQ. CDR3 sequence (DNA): TGCGCCAGCAGCAAAGGGACAGGGGGACACCAAGAGACCCAGTACTTC. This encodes CASSKGTGGHQETQYF.

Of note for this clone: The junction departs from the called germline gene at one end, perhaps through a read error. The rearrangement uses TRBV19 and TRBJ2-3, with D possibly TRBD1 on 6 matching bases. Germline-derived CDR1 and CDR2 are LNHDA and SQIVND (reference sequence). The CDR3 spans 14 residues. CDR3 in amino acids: CASSPGDNTGTQYF. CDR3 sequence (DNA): TGTGCCAGTAGTCCAGGGGACAACACAGGTACGCAGTATTTT.

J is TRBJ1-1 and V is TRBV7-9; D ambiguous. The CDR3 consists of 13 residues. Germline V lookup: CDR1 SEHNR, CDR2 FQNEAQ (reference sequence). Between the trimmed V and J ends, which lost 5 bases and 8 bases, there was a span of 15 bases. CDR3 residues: CASSQTPVGEAFF. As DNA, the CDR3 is TGTGCCAGCAGCCAGACACCGGTTGGAGAAGCTTTCTTT.

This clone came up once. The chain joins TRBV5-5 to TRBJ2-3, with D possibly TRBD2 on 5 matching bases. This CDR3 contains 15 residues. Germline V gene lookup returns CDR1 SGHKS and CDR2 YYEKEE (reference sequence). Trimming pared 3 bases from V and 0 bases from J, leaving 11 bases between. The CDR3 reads CASSSGRTSTDTQYF. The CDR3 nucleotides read TGTGCCAGCAGCTCCGGACGGACTAGCACAGATACGCAGTATTTT.

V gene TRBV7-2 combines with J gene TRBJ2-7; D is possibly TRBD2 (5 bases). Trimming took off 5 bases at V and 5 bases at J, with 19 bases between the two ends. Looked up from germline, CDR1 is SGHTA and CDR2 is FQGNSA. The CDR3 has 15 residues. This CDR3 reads CASSRPTITAHEQYF. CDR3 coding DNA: TGTGCCAGCAGCCGTCCGACTATTACTGCCCACGAGCAGTACTTC.

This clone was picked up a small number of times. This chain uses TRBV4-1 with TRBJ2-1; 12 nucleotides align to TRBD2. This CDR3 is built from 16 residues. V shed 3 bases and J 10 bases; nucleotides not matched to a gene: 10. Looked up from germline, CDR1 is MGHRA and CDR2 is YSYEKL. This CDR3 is CASSHGASGGGTEQFF. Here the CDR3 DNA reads TGCGCCAGCAGCCATGGGGCTAGCGGGGGGGGAACCGAGCAGTTCTTC.

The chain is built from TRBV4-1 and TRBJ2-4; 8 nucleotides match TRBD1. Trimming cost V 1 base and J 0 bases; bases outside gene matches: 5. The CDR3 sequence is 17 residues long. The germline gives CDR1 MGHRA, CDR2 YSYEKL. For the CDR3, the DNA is TGCGCCAGCAGCCAAGCGGGACAGGACCAAGCCAAAAACATTCAGTACTTC. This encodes CASSQAGQDQAKNIQYF.

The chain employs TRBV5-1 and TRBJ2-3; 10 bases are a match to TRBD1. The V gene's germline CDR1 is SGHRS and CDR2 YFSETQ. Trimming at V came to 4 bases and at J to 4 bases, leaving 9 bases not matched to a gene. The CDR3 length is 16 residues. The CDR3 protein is CASSIETGQGPDTQYF. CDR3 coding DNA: TGCGCCAGCAGCATAGAAACGGGACAGGGGCCAGATACGCAGTATTTT.

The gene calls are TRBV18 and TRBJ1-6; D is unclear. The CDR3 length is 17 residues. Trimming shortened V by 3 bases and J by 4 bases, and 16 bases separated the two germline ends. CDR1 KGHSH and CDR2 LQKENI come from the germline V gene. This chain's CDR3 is CASSPTAAVGYNSPLHF. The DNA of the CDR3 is TGTGCCAGCTCACCCACCGCGGCGGTTGGGTATAATTCACCCCTCCACTTT.

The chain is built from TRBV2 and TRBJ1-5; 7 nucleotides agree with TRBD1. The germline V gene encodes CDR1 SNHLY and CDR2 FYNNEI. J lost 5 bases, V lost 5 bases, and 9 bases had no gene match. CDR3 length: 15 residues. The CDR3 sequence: CASSLQGSGYQPQHF. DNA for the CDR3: TGTGCCAGCAGTTTACAGGGGAGCGGATATCAGCCCCAGCATTTT.

In nucleotides, the CDR3 is TGTGCCAGCAGCAACAGGCTCACAGATACGCAGTATTTT. Protein: CASSNRLTDTQYF. This chain uses TRBV7-3 with TRBJ2-3; TRBD1 is a possible D gene (5 bases). The CDR3 loop spans 13 amino acids. Germline V lookup: CDR1 SGHTA, CDR2 FQGTGA. Trimming took 5 bases from V and 2 from J, leaving 8 bases between them.

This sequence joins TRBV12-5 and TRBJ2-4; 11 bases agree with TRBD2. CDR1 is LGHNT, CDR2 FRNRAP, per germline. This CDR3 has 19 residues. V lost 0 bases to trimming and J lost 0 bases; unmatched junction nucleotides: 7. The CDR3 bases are TGTGCTAGTGGTTTGGTAGGTCGGGGACTAGCGGTAGCCAAAAACATTCAGTACTTC. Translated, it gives CASGLVGRGLAVAKNIQYF. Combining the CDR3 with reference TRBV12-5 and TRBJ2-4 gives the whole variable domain DARVTQTPRHKVTEMGQEVTMRCQPILGHNTVFWYRQTMMQGLELLAYFRNRAPLDDSGMPKDRFSAEMPDATLATLKIQPSEPRDSAVYFCASGLVGRGLAVAKNIQYFGAGTRLSVL.

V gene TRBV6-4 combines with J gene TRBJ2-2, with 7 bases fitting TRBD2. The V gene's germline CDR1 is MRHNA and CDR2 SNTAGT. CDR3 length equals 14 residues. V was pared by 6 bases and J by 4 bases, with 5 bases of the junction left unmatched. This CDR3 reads CASRPGGGTGELFF. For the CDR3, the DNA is TGTGCCAGCAGACCGGGGGGTGGCACCGGGGAGCTGTTTTTT.

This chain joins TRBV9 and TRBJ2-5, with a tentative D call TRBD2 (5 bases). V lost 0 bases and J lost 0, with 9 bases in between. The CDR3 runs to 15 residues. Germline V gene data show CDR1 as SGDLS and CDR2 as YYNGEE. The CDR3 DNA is TGTGCCAGCAGCGTAGGGGCGAGGGACCAAGAGACCCAGTACTTC. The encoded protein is CASSVGARDQETQYF.